These 8 T cell receptor beta chains were sequenced from one sample in a study of shared clonotypes between healthy human individuals. Repertoires were generated with immunoSEQ multiplex PCR, while TCRdb's copy carries only in-frame clones and drops some. The repertoire holds around 1.1 million clones, with 60% to 80% as singletons. Source material: memory CD4+ T cells from PBMCs. Subset described: CD45RA-negative fraction. These receptors were collected from a young man in good health. Some clones in this sample may be carry-over from other donors' samples.

J is TRBJ2-4 and V is TRBV5-1, with 10 bases identical to TRBD1. The CDR3 is 16 amino acids. V trimming: 4 bases; J trimming: 6 bases; junction bases outside the gene matches: 10. The germline V gene encodes CDR1 SGHRS and CDR2 YFSETQ. CDR3 sequence (DNA): TGCGCCAGCAGCCCCCGGGGGGACAGGGGAGTAAACATTCAGTACTTC. It encodes CASSPRGDRGVNIQYF.

V is TRBV4-1 and J is TRBJ2-7; TRBD1 is a possible D gene (6 bases). The CDR3 extends over 16 amino acids. The germline V gene encodes CDR1 MGHRA and CDR2 YSYEKL. Trimming took off 6 bases at V and 2 bases at J, with 20 bases between the two ends. Written as DNA, the CDR3 is TGCGCCAGCAGACCTAGACAGGAATTGGGACCCTACGAGCAGTACTTC. Protein sequence: CASRPRQELGPYEQYF.

This rearrangement joins TRBV6-5 to TRBJ2-7; 9 positions agree with TRBD1. Germline V gives CDR1 MNHEY, CDR2 SVGAGI. The length of the CDR3 is 14 residues. After removal of 6 bases from V and 2 bases from J, the junction contained 5 bases not matched to a gene. CDR3 coding DNA: TGTGCCAGCAGGCCCGGGACAGGGACCTACGAGCAGTACTTC. Residues: CASRPGTGTYEQYF.

The V gene is TRBV10-3, the J gene TRBJ2-7; TRBD1 might be the D (6 bases). The CDR3 length is 13 residues. CDR1 is ENHRY and CDR2 is SYGVKD in the germline V gene. V was cut by 4 bases and J by 5 bases, with 12 bases left in between. The DNA for the CDR3 is TGTGCCATCAGTGCAGAACAGGGAAACGAGCAGTACTTC. This encodes CAISAEQGNEQYF.

The rearrangement joins TRBV28 to TRBJ2-3; TRBD1 matches 8 bases. Germline V gives CDR1 MDHEN, CDR2 SYDVKM. Trimming cost V 5 bases and J 3 bases; bases outside gene matches: 13. The CDR3 runs 17 residues. The CDR3 bases are TGTGCCAGCAGTCCTCCGACCGCCAGGGGGCGGACAGATACGCAGTATTTT. This sequence encodes CASSPPTARGRTDTQYF.

The chain recombines TRBV6-1 with TRBJ2-7; tentative D call: TRBD2 (6 bases). V lost 1 base and J 2 bases, leaving 12 bases between the germline ends. CDR3 length equals 15 residues. CDR1 and CDR2 (germline): MNHNS, SASEGT. The CDR3 bases are TGTGCCAGCAGTGAAGGCCTTTGGACTACCTACGAGCAGTACTTC. It specifies CASSEGLWTTYEQYF.

This clone was seen a handful of times. The chain couples TRBV27 to TRBJ1-3, with a weak D call TRBD1 (5 bases). Trimming pared 5 bases from V and 3 bases from J, leaving 14 bases between. The CDR3 sequence is 15 residues long. CDR1 is MNHEY, CDR2 SMNVEV, per germline (reference sequence). CDR3 in DNA: TGTGCCAGCAGTCGGTACGGGACGAGTGGAAACACCATATATTTT. This codes for CASSRYGTSGNTIYF.

This clone is a singleton in its sample. V is TRBV5-5 and J is TRBJ2-7; 9 nucleotides line up with TRBD1. The V gene's germline CDR1 is SGHKS and CDR2 YYEKEE (reference sequence). CDR3 size: 14 residues. The junction had 6 bases not matched to a gene; V was cut back by 5 bases and J by 3 bases. The CDR3 region is CASRLQGAGYEQYF. The CDR3 DNA reads TGTGCCAGCAGGTTACAGGGGGCTGGCTACGAGCAGTACTTC. Looking up the rest from reference TRBV5-5 and TRBJ2-7 gives the full variable domain: DAGVTQSPTHLIKTRGQQVTLRCSPISGHKSVSWYQQVLGQGPQFIFQYYEKEERGRGNFPDRFSARQFPNYSSELNVNALLLGDSALYLCASRLQGAGYEQYFGPGTRLTVT.